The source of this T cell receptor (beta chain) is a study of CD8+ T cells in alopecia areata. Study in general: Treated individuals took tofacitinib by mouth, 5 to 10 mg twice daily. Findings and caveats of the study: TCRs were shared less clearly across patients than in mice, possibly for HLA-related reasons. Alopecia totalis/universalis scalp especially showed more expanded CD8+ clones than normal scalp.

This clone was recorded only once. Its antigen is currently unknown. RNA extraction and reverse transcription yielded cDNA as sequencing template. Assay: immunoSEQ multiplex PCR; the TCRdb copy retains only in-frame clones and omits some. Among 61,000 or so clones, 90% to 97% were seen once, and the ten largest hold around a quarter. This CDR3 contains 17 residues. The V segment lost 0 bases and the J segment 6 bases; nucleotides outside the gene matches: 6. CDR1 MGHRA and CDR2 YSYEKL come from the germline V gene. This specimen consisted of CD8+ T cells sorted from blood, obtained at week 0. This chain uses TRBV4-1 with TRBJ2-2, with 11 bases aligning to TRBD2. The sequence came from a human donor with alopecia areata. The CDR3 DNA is TGCGCCAGCAGCCAAGATGGTAGCGGGGGGGCCTCCGGGGAGCTGTTTTTT. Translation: CASSQDGSGGASGELFF.